This T cell receptor (beta chain) came from a study of T cells in Graves' hyperthyroidism and ophthalmopathy. Study-level results: Blood also carried most thyroid clonotypes expanded above 0.001. Ophthalmopathy could be told apart from stable hyperthyroidism with a 13 V-J model. Onset of ophthalmopathy came a median around 6.2 months after the model predicted it.

Turning to this clonotype: Antigen specificity is unknown.

What was amplified from RNA transcripts were TCR beta CDR3 regions. First-round RT-PCR with HTBI primers amplified the TCR CDR3 region. MiXCR, run by TCRdb on the multiplex PCR reads, gives a single entry per CDR3 protein. The sample has roughly 500,000 distinct CDR3 sequences, roughly 22% seen once; the top ten hold approximately 49%. The germline CDR1 and CDR2 sequences are LGHNT and FRNRAP. CDR3 length equals 12 residues. V shed 0 bases and J shed 7 bases, with 6 bases lying between them. Sequencing input: blood. This sequence originates from a woman in her 70s with Graves' ophthalmopathy. This chain connects TRBV12-5 to TRBJ1-2; D is undetermined. The chain's CDR3 is CASGLVSGGYTF. The CDR3 DNA reads TGTGCTAGTGGTTTGGTATCAGGTGGCTACACCTTC.